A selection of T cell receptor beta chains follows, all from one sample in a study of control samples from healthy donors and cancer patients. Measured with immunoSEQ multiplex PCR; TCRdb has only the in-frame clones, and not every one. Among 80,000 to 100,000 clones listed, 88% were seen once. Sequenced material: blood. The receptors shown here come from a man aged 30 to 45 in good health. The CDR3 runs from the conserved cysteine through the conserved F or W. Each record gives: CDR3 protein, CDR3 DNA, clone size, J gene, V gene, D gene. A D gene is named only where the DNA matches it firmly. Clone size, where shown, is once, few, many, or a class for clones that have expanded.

CASSSSSGSGDTQYF,TGTGCCAGCAGCTCATCTAGCGGGAGTGGAGATACGCAGTATTTT,.,TRBJ2-3,TRBV11-2,TRBD2
CASSRTSLTTGELFF,TGTGCCAGCAGCAGGACTAGCCTTACAACCGGGGAGCTGTTTTTT,.,TRBJ2-2,TRBV5-4,TRBD2
CASSQDRTSGTYEQYF,TGTGCCAGCAGCCAAGATAGGACTAGCGGGACCTACGAGCAGTACTTC,.,TRBJ2-7,TRBV3-1/TRBV3-2,TRBD2
CASSYDRGRHEQYF,TGTGCCAGCAGTTACGATCGAGGGCGGCACGAGCAGTACTTC,.,TRBJ2-7,TRBV6-5,.
CASSEVRDTEAFF,TGTGCCAGCAGTGAAGTGAGGGACACTGAAGCTTTCTTT,.,TRBJ1-1,TRBV6-1,.
CASSPPTSRDSYYTEAFF,TGTGCCAGCTCACCTCCTACTAGTCGGGACAGTTACTACACTGAAGCTTTCTTT,.,TRBJ1-1,TRBV18,TRBD1
CASSPARPGPTFSSTDTQYF,TGTGCCAGCAGCCCCGCTAGGCCAGGACCGACTTTCAGCAGCACAGATACGCAGTATTTT,.,TRBJ2-3,TRBV3-1/TRBV3-2,.
CASSPGDTLHF,TGTGCCAGCTCACCGGGGGACACCCTCCACTTT,.,TRBJ1-6,TRBV18,.
CASSISPIGYTF,TGTGCCAGTAGTATCAGCCCTATCGGCTACACCTTC,.,TRBJ1-2,TRBV19,.
CASRGGNGNQPQHF,TGCGCCAGCAGGGGAGGGAACGGCAATCAGCCCCAGCATTTT,once,TRBJ1-5,TRBV10-2,.
CASSSGLAGGSYEQYF,TGTGCCAGCAGCTCAGGACTAGCGGGAGGTAGCTACGAGCAGTACTTC,.,TRBJ2-7,TRBV7-8,TRBD2
CASSPYGEEETQYF,TGTGCCAGCAGCCCCTATGGCGAGGAAGAGACCCAGTACTTC,once,TRBJ2-5,TRBV7-9,.
CASSLAGGGTGGGELFF,TGCGCCAGCAGCTTGGCAGGAGGGGGGACCGGCGGCGGGGAGCTGTTTTTT,once,TRBJ2-2,TRBV5-1,.
CASSANRGFGYTF,TGTGCCAGTAGTGCTAATAGGGGGTTTGGCTACACCTTC,.,TRBJ1-2,TRBV19,.
CAWSSGLPGSGNTIYF,TGTGCCTGGAGTTCCGGCCTGCCGGGCTCTGGAAACACCATATATTTT,.,TRBJ1-3,TRBV30,.
CAISGGTQPQHF,TGTGCCATCAGTGGGGGGACTCAGCCCCAGCATTTT,.,TRBJ1-5,TRBV10-3,.
CASSLGFRGGNPYEQYF,TGCGCCAGCAGCTTGGGTTTTCGTGGAGGGAATCCCTACGAGCAGTACTTC,.,TRBJ2-7,TRBV5-1,.
CASRDGVELEQYF,TGTGCCAGCAGAGACGGGGTTGAGCTCGAGCAGTACTTC,once,TRBJ2-7,TRBV27,.
CASSARTGPHYGYTF,TGTGCCAGCAGTGCCAGGACAGGACCCCACTATGGCTACACCTTC,.,TRBJ1-2,TRBV28,TRBD1
CASSLLGQGNSPLHF,TGTGCCAGCAGCCTCCTGGGGCAGGGTAATTCACCCCTCCACTTT,.,TRBJ1-6,TRBV4-2,.
CSVRTGARGNTIYF,TGCAGCGTTAGAACAGGGGCTAGAGGAAACACCATATATTTT,.,TRBJ1-3,TRBV29-1,TRBD1
CATLPSETQYF,TGTGCCACTCTCCCATCCGAGACCCAGTACTTC,.,TRBJ2-5,TRBV24-1,.
CASSKWPRGPGQPQHF,TGTGCCAGCAGCAAATGGCCGAGGGGGCCGGGCCAGCCCCAGCATTTT,.,TRBJ1-5,TRBV21-1,.
CASSLVPGGFYNEQFF,TGTGCCAGCAGCTTAGTACCGGGAGGGTTCTACAATGAGCAGTTCTTC,.,TRBJ2-1,TRBV11-2,TRBD2
CATSREGSSYEQYF,TGTGCCACCAGCAGAGAGGGCTCGTCCTACGAGCAGTACTTC,.,TRBJ2-7,TRBV15,.
CASSQEPTSEQYF,TGTGCCAGCAGCCAAGAACCCACTAGCGAGCAGTACTTC,.,TRBJ2-7,TRBV14,.
CASSRYNEQFF,TGTGCCAGTAGCCGATACAATGAGCAGTTCTTC,.,TRBJ2-1,TRBV19,.
CASSISSGSRSTDTQYF,TGTGCCAGTAGTATATCTAGCGGGAGTCGGAGCACAGATACGCAGTATTTT,.,TRBJ2-3,TRBV19,TRBD2
CASSLDFVGGATEAFF,TGCGCCAGCAGCTTGGATTTCGTCGGGGGGGCGACTGAAGCTTTCTTT,.,TRBJ1-1,TRBV5-1,.
CATSDPDRAPYNSPLHF,TGTGCCACCAGTGACCCAGACAGGGCCCCCTATAATTCACCCCTCCACTTT,.,TRBJ1-6,TRBV24-1,TRBD1
CASSPPAQGAGGTRETQYF,TGTGCCAGCTCACCACCTGCCCAGGGGGCAGGGGGGACTCGGGAGACCCAGTACTTC,.,TRBJ2-5,TRBV18,TRBD1
CASSLMGQVNTEAFF,TGTGCCAGCAGCTTAATGGGGCAGGTGAACACTGAAGCTTTCTTT,once,TRBJ1-1,TRBV7-2,.
CASSPARGVREKLFF,TGTGCCAGCAGCCCCGCCCGGGGGGTTCGGGAAAAACTGTTTTTT,.,TRBJ1-4,TRBV7-2,.
CASSSQAATNTEAFF,TGTGCCAGTAGTTCCCAGGCAGCGACCAACACTGAAGCTTTCTTT,.,TRBJ1-1,TRBV19,.
CASSFGREQFF,TGTGCCAGCAGCTTTGGCAGGGAGCAGTTCTTC,.,TRBJ2-1,TRBV5-6,.
CASTDPVGNQPQHF,TGTGCCAGCACGGACCCAGTGGGCAATCAGCCCCAGCATTTT,.,TRBJ1-5,TRBV10-3,.
CASSRPDGGNEQFF,TGTGCCAGCAGCCGTCCGGACGGGGGCAATGAGCAGTTCTTC,.,TRBJ2-1,TRBV5-4,.
CASSLDYRDEQFF,TGTGCCAGCAGTCTGGACTATCGGGATGAGCAGTTCTTC,once,TRBJ2-1,TRBV12-3/TRBV12-4,.
CASGRTDTQYF,TGTGCCAGCGGGAGAACAGATACGCAGTATTTT,.,TRBJ2-3,TRBV9,.
CASSSRDDGTYGYTF,TGTGCCAGTAGTAGCCGAGATGATGGGACCTATGGCTACACCTTC,.,TRBJ1-2,TRBV19,.